These 27 T cell receptor beta chains were sequenced from one sample in a study of regulatory T cells in long-lasting Graves disease. Documented time point: newly diagnosed GD, antithyroid drugs for less than 3 months. PBMCs were the source of the RNA used for TCR sequencing. Construction of the TCR beta libraries employed iRepertoire HTBI primers in conjunction with Arm-PCR of CDR3 regions. TCRdb re-called the multiplex PCR reads with MiXCR, one entry per CDR3 protein. Of approximately 270,000 distinct CDR3 sequences in the sample, about 20% are singletons; the top ten hold less than 15%. These records were also assigned to another study, of T cells in Graves' hyperthyroidism and ophthalmopathy.

Sequencing was performed on peripheral blood mononuclear cells (PBMCs), taken at new diagnosis, from a patient treated with antithyroid drugs. Receptors originate from a woman under 40 with Graves disease.

V is TRBV6-2 or TRBV6-3 and J is TRBJ1-2, with a possible D match to TRBD1 (5 bases). The CDR3 runs to 16 residues. CDR1 is MNHEY, CDR2 SVGEGT, per germline. V was cut by 2 bases and J by 3 bases, with 16 bases left in between. The CDR3 reads CASSYPARVRDYGYTF. The DNA for the CDR3 is TGTGCCAGCAGTTACCCAGCCAGGGTAAGGGACTATGGCTACACCTTC.

About this clonotype: This could be a read error, since a much larger clone is one nucleotide away. The V and J genes are TRBV28 and TRBJ1-4; 10 bases agree with TRBD1. The CDR3 has 14 amino acids. Germline-derived CDR1 and CDR2 are MDHEN and SYDVKM. V lost 5 bases to trimming and J lost 4 bases; unmatched junction nucleotides: 1. In nucleotides, the CDR3 is TGTGCCAGCAGTGACAGGGGGCATAATGAAAAACTGTTTTTT. Translating gives CASSDRGHNEKLFF.

This clonotype was counted at least ten times. The CDR3 nucleotides are TGCAGTGCCATAACAGGGGATGAGCAGTTCTTC. Its protein product is CSAITGDEQFF. The chain is built from TRBV20-1 and TRBJ2-1, with TRBD1 matching over 7 bases. The CDR3 is 11 amino acids. V lost 6 bases, J lost 8 bases, and 4 bases stayed unmatched. The germline CDR1 and CDR2 sequences are DFQATT and SNEGSKA (reference sequence).

Ten or more counts support this clonotype. The CDR3 sequence: CSASRQETQYF. CDR3 sequence (DNA): TGCAGTGCTAGCCGTCAAGAGACCCAGTACTTC. The chain links TRBV20-1 to TRBJ2-5; D is unresolved. Trimming cost V 3 bases and J 2 bases, with 4 bases left between them. Germline V gene data show CDR1 as DFQATT and CDR2 as SNEGSKA (reference sequence). This CDR3 is 11 amino acids long.

This clonotype was recorded at least ten times. The chain carries TRBV6-1 and TRBJ1-5; no definite D call. Trimming left V 4 bases short and J 3 bases short, with 13 bases between. Germline V gene lookup returns CDR1 MNHNS and CDR2 SASEGT. The CDR3 length is 15 residues. CDR3 region: CASSAGAVLNQPQHF. The CDR3, as DNA: TGTGCCAGCAGTGCAGGAGCGGTCCTCAATCAGCCCCAGCATTTT.

At least ten counts were recorded for this clonotype. This chain joins TRBV20-1 and TRBJ2-7, with TRBD2 identical over 13 bases. CDR1 is DFQATT and CDR2 is SNEGSKA in the germline V gene (reference sequence). V lost 1 base and J lost 3; bases outside the gene matches: 6. There are 16 residues in the CDR3. CDR3 in amino acids: CSARGSGTSGDYEQYF. CDR3 bases: TGCAGTGCTAGAGGTTCCGGGACTAGCGGGGACTACGAGCAGTACTTC.

This clonotype has a count of ten or more. J is TRBJ2-1 and V is TRBV3-1; the D is unclear. Germline V gene data show CDR1 as LGHDT and CDR2 as YNNKEL (reference sequence). V dropped 5 bases and J dropped 9 bases, with 8 bases sitting between them. This CDR3 has 11 amino acids. The CDR3 sequence: CASSGSSEQFF. In DNA, the CDR3 is TGTGCCAGCAGCGGTTCATCTGAGCAGTTCTTC.

This clonotype was recorded at least ten times. The chain carries TRBV7-9 and TRBJ1-4; a weak D match, TRBD1 (5 bases). Trimming left V 1 base short and J 6 bases short, with 12 bases between. The germline gives CDR1 SEHNR, CDR2 FQNEAQ (reference sequence). The CDR3 is 15 amino acids. The CDR3 DNA reads as TGTGCCAGCAGCTTAGGTGACAGCTGGTATGAAAAACTGTTTTTT. It is translated as CASSLGDSWYEKLFF.

This clonotype was seen a handful of times. The V gene is TRBV5-5, the J gene TRBJ2-3; D not certain. Trimming removed 4 bases from V and 4 bases from J, with 16 bases in between. The CDR3 length is 15 residues. Per germline, CDR1 SGHKS and CDR2 YYEKEE (reference sequence). The CDR3 loop reads CASSQMTNLADTQYF. The CDR3 DNA is TGTGCCAGCAGCCAAATGACAAACCTAGCAGATACGCAGTATTTT.

This clonotype was seen a handful of times. This may stem from a read error, because a much larger clone lies one nucleotide away. The gene calls are TRBV20-1 and TRBJ1-1; 9 positions match TRBD1. Germline trimming cut 4 bases from V and 4 bases from J; bases unmatched to any gene: 7. This CDR3 region has 14 residues. Germline V gene data show CDR1 as DFQATT and CDR2 as SNEGSKA (reference sequence). The CDR3 sequence: CSAKAGQGSTEAFF. CDR3 coding DNA: TGCAGTGCTAAAGCCGGACAGGGGAGCACTGAAGCTTTCTTT.

At least ten counts were recorded for this clonotype. The V gene is TRBV20-1, the J gene TRBJ1-3, with a possible D match to TRBD1 (6 bases). Trimming left V 3 bases short and J 4 bases short, with 13 bases between. This CDR3 spans 14 amino acids. The germline V gene has CDR1 DFQATT and CDR2 SNEGSKA (reference sequence). The CDR3: CSARGALPGNTIYF. The CDR3 DNA reads TGCAGTGCTAGGGGGGCGCTTCCCGGAAACACCATATATTTT.

This clonotype was detected many times. The chain combines TRBV7-9 with TRBJ2-1; D not resolved. Germline assignment: CDR1 SEHNR and CDR2 FQNEAQ (reference sequence). This CDR3 has 12 amino acids. Deletions cut 3 bases from V and 7 bases from J, with 7 bases between. The CDR3: CASSFLRNEQFF. The CDR3 DNA reads TGTGCCAGCAGCTTTCTACGAAATGAGCAGTTCTTC.

This clonotype was observed many times. The chain carries TRBV3-1 and TRBJ2-7; no clear D. Deletions cut 5 bases from V and 3 bases from J, with 8 bases between. The V gene's germline CDR1 is LGHDT and CDR2 YNNKEL (reference sequence). This CDR3 has 12 residues. The CDR3 bases are TGTGCCAGCAGCGTCAGAAACTACGAGCAGTACTTC. Translating it yields CASSVRNYEQYF.

This clonotype has at least ten counts. This chain links TRBV5-5 with TRBJ1-2; 9 bases are shared with TRBD1. The CDR3 spans 13 residues. J lost 7 bases, V lost 4 bases, and 5 bases had no gene match. Germline V CDR1 and CDR2: SGHKS, YYEKEE (reference sequence). The CDR3 nucleotides are TGTGCCAGCAGCGTACAGGGGGCGGGTGGCTACACCTTC. Its protein is CASSVQGAGGYTF.

This clonotype occurred many times. The chain combines TRBV2 with TRBJ1-1; TRBD1 agrees at 8 bases. CDR3 length equals 15 residues. The germline CDR1 and CDR2 sequences are SNHLY and FYNNEI. Trimming at V came to 6 bases and at J to 3 bases, leaving 9 bases not matched to a gene. The CDR3 loop reads CASRRLQGGDTEAFF. Here the CDR3 DNA reads TGTGCCAGCAGGAGGTTACAGGGGGGAGACACTGAAGCTTTCTTT.

This clonotype was detected ten times or more. V and J are TRBV27 and TRBJ2-3; TRBD1 aligns across 9 bases. The CDR3 contains 14 residues. Germline values: CDR1 MNHEY, CDR2 SMNVEV (reference sequence). Germline trimming cut 7 bases from V and 4 bases from J; bases unmatched to any gene: 6. The CDR3 coding sequence is TGTGCCAGCAAAAGGGACAGGGAATCAGATACGCAGTATTTT. It specifies CASKRDRESDTQYF.

This clonotype was detected only a few times. At one of its ends the junction is not consistent with the germline gene, which may arise from a read error. The chain is built from TRBV5-5 and TRBJ2-1; no firm D call. In germline, CDR1 is SGHKS, CDR2 YYEKEE (reference sequence). The CDR3 length is 12 residues. The CDR3 loop reads CASSPLAAEQFF. DNA of the CDR3: TGCGCCAGCAGCCCCCTCGCGGCCGAGCAGTTCTTC.

Ten or more counts support this clonotype. The chain is built from TRBV6-4 and TRBJ1-6; TRBD1 matches 8 bases. Germline assignment: CDR1 MRHNA and CDR2 SNTAGT. The CDR3 is 14 residues long. V dropped 2 bases and J dropped 11; count of bases not matched to a gene: 5. Written as DNA, the CDR3 is TGTGCCAGCAGTGACCAAGACAGGGGAACACCCCTCCACTTT. Translation: CASSDQDRGTPLHF.

This chain joins TRBV20-1 and TRBJ2-1, with TRBD2 matching 7 bases. V shed 3 bases, J shed 4 bases, and the junction held 3 bases outside the gene matches. The CDR3 consists of 13 residues. Germline V lookup: CDR1 DFQATT, CDR2 SNEGSKA (reference sequence). CDR3 sequence (DNA): TGCAGTGCTAGCGGGGGGATGTACAATGAGCAGTTCTTC. This gives the protein CSASGGMYNEQFF.

A single count supports this clonotype. This chain uses TRBV20-1 with TRBJ2-1, with 11 positions matching TRBD2. V gave up 3 bases and J gave up 10 bases; unmatched junction bases: 11. The length of the CDR3 is 15 residues. CDR1 is DFQATT, CDR2 SNEGSKA, per germline (reference sequence). This CDR3 reads CSASGGLAGGPEQFF. In DNA, the CDR3 is TGCAGTGCTAGCGGCGGCCTAGCGGGGGGTCCGGAGCAGTTCTTC.

This clonotype was seen more than once but under ten times. The chain carries TRBV11-2 and TRBJ1-6, with a possible D match to TRBD1 (5 bases). V was cut by 8 bases and J by 9 bases, with 11 bases left in between. This CDR3 is 12 amino acids long. From germline, CDR1 is SGHAT and CDR2 FQNNGV. The CDR3 sequence: CASQGGRSPLHF. The CDR3 DNA sequence: TGTGCCAGCCAGGGTGGGCGTTCACCCCTCCACTTT.

The V gene is TRBV6-1, the J gene TRBJ2-1; 9 positions agree with TRBD1. Germline V gene data show CDR1 as MNHNS and CDR2 as SASEGT. The CDR3 length is 15 residues. Trimming at V came to 3 bases and at J to 8 bases, leaving 8 bases not matched to a gene. CDR3 region: CASSDPGQGGDEQFF. CDR3 coding DNA: TGTGCCAGCAGTGACCCGGGACAGGGAGGCGATGAGCAGTTCTTC.

This clonotype was seen at least ten times. This chain uses TRBV19 with TRBJ2-3, with 11 bases aligning to TRBD1. The V gene's germline CDR1 is LNHDA and CDR2 SQIVND (reference sequence). Unmatched junction bases numbered 7, after V lost 5 bases and J lost 3 bases. CDR3 length equals 16 residues. CDR3 in DNA: TGTGCCAGTAGTGGGCGGGACAGGGGGAGGACAGATACGCAGTATTTT. Its protein product is CASSGRDRGRTDTQYF.

This clonotype was counted many times. V usage is TRBV11-2 and J usage is TRBJ1-5, with D possibly being TRBD1 (6 bases). CDR3 length equals 17 residues. Germline CDR1 and CDR2: SGHAT and FQNNGV. V shed 2 bases and J shed 5 bases, with 19 bases lying between them. CDR3 amino acids: CASSLMGAGVAHQPQHF. The CDR3 region has the DNA TGTGCCAGCAGCTTAATGGGGGCAGGGGTAGCGCATCAGCCCCAGCATTTT.

This chain connects TRBV19 to TRBJ2-5; perhaps D is TRBD1 or TRBD2 (6 bases each). The V gene lost 4 bases and the J gene lost 5 bases, with 17 bases spanning the gap. CDR3 size: 15 residues. The germline V gene encodes CDR1 LNHDA and CDR2 SQIVND (reference sequence). In DNA form, the CDR3 reads TGTGCCAGTAGTAGGGCCGGGGGCGAGGGGGAGACCCAGTACTTC. Translation gives CASSRAGGEGETQYF.

This clonotype was seen many times. The chain is built from TRBV29-1 and TRBJ1-2; no definite D call. CDR1 and CDR2 from the germline V gene are SQVTM and ANQGSEA. V was clipped by 4 bases and J by 7 bases, with 10 bases between them. The CDR3 is 11 amino acids. The CDR3 here is CSVGGLGGYTF. CDR3 in DNA: TGCAGCGTTGGCGGTCTCGGTGGCTACACCTTC.

This clonotype was seen a few times. The gene calls are TRBV19 and TRBJ1-2; no definite D call. This CDR3 spans 15 amino acids. The ends were cut back, 0 bases at V and 4 bases at J, with 12 bases in the middle. Germline V gives CDR1 LNHDA, CDR2 SQIVND (reference sequence). CDR3 sequence reads: CASSIDLAKGYGYTF. In DNA, the CDR3 is TGTGCCAGTAGTATAGATCTTGCCAAAGGCTATGGCTACACCTTC.